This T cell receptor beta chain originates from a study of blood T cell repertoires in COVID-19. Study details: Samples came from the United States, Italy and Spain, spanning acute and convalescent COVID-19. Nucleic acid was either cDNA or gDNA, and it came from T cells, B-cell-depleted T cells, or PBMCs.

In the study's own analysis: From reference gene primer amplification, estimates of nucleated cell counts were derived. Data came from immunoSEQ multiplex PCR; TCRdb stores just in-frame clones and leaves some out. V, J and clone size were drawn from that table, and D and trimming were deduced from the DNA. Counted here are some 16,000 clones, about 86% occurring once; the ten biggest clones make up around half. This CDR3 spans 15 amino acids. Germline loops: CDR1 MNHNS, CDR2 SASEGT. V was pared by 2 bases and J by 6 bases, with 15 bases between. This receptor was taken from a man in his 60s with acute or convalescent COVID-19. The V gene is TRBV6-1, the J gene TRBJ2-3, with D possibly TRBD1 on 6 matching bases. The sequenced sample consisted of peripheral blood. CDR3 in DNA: TGTGCCAGCAGTGAATTAACAGGGACCCCTGATACGCAGTATTTT. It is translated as CASSELTGTPDTQYF.